The rows below give T cell receptor beta chains drawn from one sample of a study of blood T cell repertoires in COVID-19. Only in-frame clones appear in the TCRdb table, and some are missing; sequencing was by immunoSEQ multiplex PCR. This repertoire shows over 25,000 clones, about nine tenths found once; its top ten account for approximately 13%. Sequenced sample: peripheral blood. The receptors here all came from a human donor in a cohort sampled during active COVID-19. The donor label of this sample is uncertain. Each CDR3 is given with its conserved first and last residue. D genes are given only for firm matches. The size field is filled for only some rows; it gives once, few, many or a size class.

D: TRBD1; size: once; V: TRBV3-1/TRBV3-2; J: TRBJ2-1; CDR3: CASSQGQLGQKQFF; DNA: TGTGCCAGCAGCCAGGGTCAATTGGGACAGAAGCAGTTCTTC
D: NA; size: once; V: TRBV6-5; J: TRBJ2-7; CDR3: CASSYDRREQYF; DNA: TGTGCCAGCAGTTACGACAGGCGCGAGCAGTACTTC
D: NA; size: NA; V: TRBV6-5; J: TRBJ1-1; CDR3: CASSRSYRGNTEAFF; DNA: TGTGCCAGCAGTAGATCCTACCGGGGGAACACTGAAGCTTTCTTT
D: NA; size: few; V: TRBV6-2/TRBV6-3; J: TRBJ1-1; CDR3: CASSYYKGRVDTEAFF; DNA: TGTGCCAGCAGTTACTATAAGGGCAGGGTGGACACTGAAGCTTTCTTT
D: TRBD1; size: NA; V: TRBV6-2/TRBV6-3; J: TRBJ1-1; CDR3: CASSYPDRGRMNTEAFF; DNA: TGTGCCAGCAGTTACCCGGACAGGGGGCGTATGAACACTGAAGCTTTCTTT
D: NA; size: few; V: TRBV3-1/TRBV3-2; J: TRBJ1-1; CDR3: CASSQAPNPEAFF; DNA: TGTGCCAGCAGCCAAGCCCCTAATCCTGAAGCTTTCTTT
D: NA; size: NA; V: TRBV19; J: TRBJ2-1; CDR3: CASSTFWTENSYNEQFF; DNA: TGTGCCAGTAGTACCTTCTGGACAGAAAACTCCTACAATGAGCAGTTCTTC
D: TRBD1; size: NA; V: TRBV9; J: TRBJ2-1; CDR3: CASSAGTGGFEQFF; DNA: TGTGCCAGCAGCGCCGGGACAGGGGGCTTTGAGCAGTTCTTC
D: NA; size: NA; V: TRBV14; J: TRBJ2-7; CDR3: CASSQEAHSSYEQYF; DNA: TGTGCCAGCAGCCAAGAAGCCCACAGCTCCTACGAGCAGTACTTC
D: NA; size: once; V: TRBV28; J: TRBJ1-4; CDR3: CASSFQVPTNEKLFF; DNA: TGTGCCAGCAGTTTTCAGGTACCAACTAATGAAAAACTGTTTTTT
D: TRBD2; size: NA; V: TRBV5-1; J: TRBJ2-7; CDR3: CASRPAGLSYEQYF; DNA: TGCGCCAGCAGACCCGCGGGACTATCCTACGAGCAGTACTTC
D: NA; size: few; V: TRBV5-1; J: TRBJ2-2; CDR3: CASSRQALNTGELFF; DNA: TGCGCCAGCAGCCGACAGGCCTTGAACACCGGGGAGCTGTTTTTT
D: NA; size: once; V: TRBV5-6; J: TRBJ1-1; CDR3: CASSFTGFEAFF; DNA: TGTGCCAGCAGCTTTACAGGGTTTGAAGCTTTCTTT
D: NA; size: NA; V: TRBV25-1; J: TRBJ1-1; CDR3: CASTRTTNTEAFF; DNA: TGTGCCAGCACCCGAACCACAAACACTGAAGCTTTCTTT
D: NA; size: NA; V: TRBV6-5; J: TRBJ2-7; CDR3: CASSYSGGGGYEQYF; DNA: TGTGCCAGCAGTTACTCCGGGGGAGGCGGCTACGAGCAGTACTTC
D: TRBD2; size: once; V: TRBV28; J: TRBJ2-4; CDR3: CASSFLSGGLAKNIQYF; DNA: TGTGCCAGCAGTTTCCTTAGCGGGGGCCTAGCCAAAAACATTCAGTACTTC
D: NA; size: NA; V: TRBV5-4; J: TRBJ2-7; CDR3: CASSLGGRRSYEQYF; DNA: TGTGCCAGCAGCCTTGGGGGGAGGCGCTCCTACGAGCAGTACTTC
D: TRBD2; size: NA; V: TRBV6-5; J: TRBJ2-5; CDR3: CAKPGGTETQYF; DNA: TGTGCCAAGCCGGGGGGGACTGAGACCCAGTACTTC
D: TRBD2; size: NA; V: TRBV5-1; J: TRBJ2-3; CDR3: CASSPLTSGGASDTQYF; DNA: TGCGCCAGCAGCCCACTTACTAGCGGGGGGGCCTCAGATACGCAGTATTTT
D: TRBD2; size: once; V: TRBV3-1/TRBV3-2; J: TRBJ2-5; CDR3: CASSQALHAGGGETQYF; DNA: TGTGCCAGCAGCCAGGCCCTTCATGCGGGGGGAGGTGAGACCCAGTACTTC
D: TRBD2; size: NA; V: TRBV24-1; J: TRBJ2-1; CDR3: CATSDLGTSGASSYNEQFF; DNA: TGTGCCACCAGTGATTTGGGGACTAGCGGGGCTAGCTCCTACAATGAGCAGTTCTTC
D: TRBD2; size: NA; V: TRBV7-3; J: TRBJ2-3; CDR3: CASSLNTGGLNTQYF; DNA: TGTGCCAGCAGCTTAAATACGGGGGGGCTTAATACGCAGTATTTT
D: TRBD1; size: NA; V: TRBV27; J: TRBJ2-1; CDR3: CASSFDRDRGIEQFF; DNA: TGTGCCAGCAGTTTCGACCGGGACAGGGGAATTGAGCAGTTCTTC
D: NA; size: NA; V: TRBV7-9; J: TRBJ2-3; CDR3: CASSPPDRITDTQYF; DNA: TGTGCCAGCAGCCCTCCTGACAGGATAACAGATACGCAGTATTTT
D: TRBD1; size: NA; V: TRBV27; J: TRBJ1-1; CDR3: CASSLDRGATEAFF; DNA: TGTGCCAGCAGTTTGGACAGGGGAGCCACTGAAGCTTTCTTT
D: TRBD1; size: NA; V: TRBV15; J: TRBJ1-5; CDR3: CATSIDREPQHF; DNA: TGTGCCACCAGCATCGACAGGGAGCCCCAGCATTTT
D: TRBD1; size: NA; V: TRBV28; J: TRBJ1-2; CDR3: CASSSRQGSLNGYTF; DNA: TGTGCCAGCAGTTCACGACAGGGTAGCTTGAATGGCTACACCTTC
D: NA; size: few; V: TRBV11-2; J: TRBJ2-7; CDR3: CASRHGGLSDEQYF; DNA: TGTGCCAGCCGCCACGGGGGGCTGTCCGACGAGCAGTACTTC